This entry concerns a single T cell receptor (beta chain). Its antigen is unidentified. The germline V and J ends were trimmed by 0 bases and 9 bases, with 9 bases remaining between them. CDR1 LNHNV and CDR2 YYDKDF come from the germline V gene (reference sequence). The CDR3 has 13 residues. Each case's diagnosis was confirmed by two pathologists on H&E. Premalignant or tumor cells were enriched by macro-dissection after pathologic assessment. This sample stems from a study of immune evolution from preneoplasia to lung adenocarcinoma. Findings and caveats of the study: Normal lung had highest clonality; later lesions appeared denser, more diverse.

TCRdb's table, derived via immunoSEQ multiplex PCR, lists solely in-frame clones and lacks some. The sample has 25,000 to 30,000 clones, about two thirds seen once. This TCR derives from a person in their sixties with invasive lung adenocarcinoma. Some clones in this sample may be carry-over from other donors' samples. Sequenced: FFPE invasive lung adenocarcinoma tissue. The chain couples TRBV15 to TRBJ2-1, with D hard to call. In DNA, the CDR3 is TGTGCCACCAGCAGAGATCTAGGACCTGAGCAGTTCTTC. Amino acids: CATSRDLGPEQFF.